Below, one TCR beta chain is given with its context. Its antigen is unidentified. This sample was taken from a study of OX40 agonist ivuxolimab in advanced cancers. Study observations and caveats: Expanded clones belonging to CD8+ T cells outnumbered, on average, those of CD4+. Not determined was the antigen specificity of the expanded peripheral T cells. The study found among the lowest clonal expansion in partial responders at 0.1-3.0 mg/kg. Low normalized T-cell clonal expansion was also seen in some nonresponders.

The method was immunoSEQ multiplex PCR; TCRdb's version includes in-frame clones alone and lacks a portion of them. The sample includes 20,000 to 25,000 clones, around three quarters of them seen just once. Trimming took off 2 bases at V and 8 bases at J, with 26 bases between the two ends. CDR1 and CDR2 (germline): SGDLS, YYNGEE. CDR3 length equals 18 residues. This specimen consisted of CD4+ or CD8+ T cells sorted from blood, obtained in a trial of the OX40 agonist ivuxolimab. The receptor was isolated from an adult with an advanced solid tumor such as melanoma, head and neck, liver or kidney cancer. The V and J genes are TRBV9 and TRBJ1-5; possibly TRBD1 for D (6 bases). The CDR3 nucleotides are TGTGCCAGCAGCGTGTCTCCCGGGGAGGGGGGAATTATGGAGCCCCAGCATTTT. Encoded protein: CASSVSPGEGGIMEPQHF.